The 19 T cell receptor beta chains in this list originate from one sample, sequenced in a study of CD8 T cells in Susac syndrome. RNA was extracted with the RNeasy kit, and a quantity of roughly 0.5 to 1 ug was reverse transcribed using random hexamers. TCRdb reprocessed the immunoSEQ multiplex PCR reads via MiXCR and lists one record per CDR3 protein. The sample holds 150,000 to 200,000 distinct CDR3 sequences, around 94% seen once. The sequenced sample was CD4+ T cells from PBMCs. These receptor sequences come from a human donor with Susac syndrome.

V is TRBV4-3 and J is TRBJ2-2, with D possibly being TRBD1 (6 bases). Per the germline V gene, CDR1 is LGHNA and CDR2 is YSLEER. The CDR3 sequence is 15 residues long. The V end was cut by 9 bases, the J end by 2 bases, with 16 bases between. The CDR3 here is CARDDQGSNTGELFF. CDR3 DNA: TGCGCCAGGGATGATCAGGGGAGTAACACCGGGGAGCTGTTTTTT.

The V gene is TRBV20-1, the J gene TRBJ2-7; TRBD1 aligns across 9 bases. The CDR3 is 12 residues long. Per the germline V gene, CDR1 is DFQATT and CDR2 is SNEGSKA (reference sequence). After removal of 4 bases from V and 6 bases from J, the junction contained 4 bases not matched to a gene. CDR3 DNA sequence: TGCAGTGCTATCCGGGACAGGGTCGAGCAGTACTTC. Its protein product is CSAIRDRVEQYF.

This chain joins TRBV4-1 and TRBJ1-6, with D unresolved. Germline CDR1 and CDR2: MGHRA and YSYEKL. The V gene lost 0 bases and the J gene lost 10 bases, with 10 bases spanning the gap. The length of the CDR3 is 14 residues. Here the CDR3 reads CASSQERRESPLHF. DNA of the CDR3: TGCGCCAGCAGCCAAGAGAGGAGGGAATCACCCCTCCACTTT.

The rearrangement uses TRBV30 and TRBJ1-2; 11 bases match TRBD1. The CDR3 runs to 16 residues. CDR1 and CDR2 (germline): GTSNPN, SVGIG (reference sequence). The V gene end was trimmed by 0 bases and the J gene end by 5 bases; junction bases not matched to a gene: 8. The CDR3 here is CAWSVRDRGDRYGYTF. The DNA for the CDR3 is TGTGCCTGGAGTGTAAGGGACAGGGGGGACCGTTATGGCTACACCTTC.

The chain has TRBV9 and TRBJ1-2, with D possibly being TRBD1 (6 bases). V was pared by 4 bases and J by 6 bases, with 16 bases between. The CDR3 contains 14 residues. CDR1 is SGDLS and CDR2 is YYNGEE in the germline V gene. The DNA of the CDR3 is TGTGCCAGCAGCCGGGCGGGGGGCGTCCATGGCTACACCTTC. Amino acid sequence: CASSRAGGVHGYTF.

The rearrangement joins TRBV30 to TRBJ1-2, with D maybe TRBD1 (6 bases). Germline-derived CDR1 and CDR2 are GTSNPN and SVGIG (reference sequence). Trimming cost V 0 bases and J 8 bases, with 13 bases left between them. This CDR3 has 13 amino acids. The CDR3 DNA follows: TGTGCCTGGAGTGTTAGGAAGGGGGACGGCTACACCTTC. Its translation is CAWSVRKGDGYTF.

V is TRBV4-2 and J is TRBJ1-6; maybe TRBD1 (5 bases). Germline CDR1 is LGHNA and CDR2 is YNFKEQ. This CDR3 is 17 amino acids long. V was clipped by 1 base and J by 7 bases, with 17 bases between them. The CDR3 nucleotides read TGTGCCAGCAGCCAAGGACCATTACCTGGGGACAATTCACCCCTCCACTTT. Translated: CASSQGPLPGDNSPLHF.

This rearrangement joins TRBV20-1 to TRBJ1-2; unclear D gene. The CDR3 is 11 amino acids. Germline CDR1 reads DFQATT; CDR2 reads SNEGSKA (reference sequence). Trimming left V 1 base short and J 8 bases short, with 8 bases between. The CDR3 DNA reads as TGCAGTGCTAGAGTTCTGGGCGGCTACACCTTC. Encoded protein: CSARVLGGYTF.

The genes are TRBV12-3 or TRBV12-4 and TRBJ1-1; 7 positions match TRBD1. This CDR3 spans 13 amino acids. The trim removed 3 bases at V and 5 bases at J, leaving 3 bases unmatched. In DNA, the CDR3 is TGTGCCAGCAGTTTGGAGGGGGCGACTGAAGCTTTCTTT. It translates to CASSLEGATEAFF.

This chain links TRBV30 with TRBJ2-1; 7 bases line up with TRBD1. This CDR3 comprises 16 residues. Germline CDR1 reads GTSNPN; CDR2 reads SVGIG (reference sequence). The V segment lost 0 bases and the J segment 9 bases; nucleotides outside the gene matches: 14. The CDR3 DNA sequence: TGTGCCTGGAGTGTACATAGGGCAGGGGGTAAGGGTGAGCAGTTCTTC. It encodes CAWSVHRAGGKGEQFF.

This sequence joins TRBV28 and TRBJ2-1, with 14 bases that match TRBD2. Germline trimming cut 4 bases from V and 7 bases from J; bases unmatched to any gene: 9. Germline V gene data show CDR1 as MDHEN and CDR2 as SYDVKM. The CDR3 consists of 17 residues. Written as DNA, the CDR3 is TGTGCCAGCAGTTCGGGGACTAGCGGGAGATCGGGGAATGAGCAGTTCTTC. The encoded protein is CASSSGTSGRSGNEQFF.

This sequence joins TRBV19 and TRBJ1-2; the D is unclear. The CDR3 is made up of 13 amino acids. Trimming took off 7 bases at V and 4 bases at J, with 13 bases between the two ends. The V gene's germline CDR1 is LNHDA and CDR2 SQIVND (reference sequence). The CDR3 sequence: CASTLDASYGYTF. The CDR3 DNA follows: TGTGCCAGTACCTTGGACGCATCCTATGGCTACACCTTC. The variable domain in full, with the rest retrieved from reference TRBV19 and TRBJ1-2, is DGGITQSPKYLFRKEGQNVTLSCEQNLNHDAMYWYRQDPGQGLRLIYYSQIVNDFQKGDIAEGYSVSREKKESFPLTVTSAQKNPTAFYLCASTLDASYGYTFGSGTRLTVV.

J is TRBJ1-3 and V is TRBV23-1, with D tentatively TRBD1 (5 bases). TRBV23-1 belongs to the ORF category, with a function that is uncertain. V was pared by 0 bases and J by 6 bases, with 12 bases between. The CDR3 is made up of 15 amino acids. In DNA, the CDR3 is TGCGCCAGCAGTCAATCATTGACAGCTGAAAACACCATATATTTT. Its protein product is CASSQSLTAENTIYF.

As regards this clonotype: At one end the junction does not follow the germline gene, possibly because of a read error. V is TRBV12-3 or TRBV12-4 and J is TRBJ1-1, with a possible D match to TRBD1 (6 bases). The CDR3 is 12 residues long. The CDR3 protein is CASNLLGGTAFF. The CDR3, as DNA: TGTGCCAGCAATTTATTAGGGGGTACGGCTTTCTTT.

The chain employs TRBV3-1 and TRBJ1-1; no firm D call. The CDR3 is 14 amino acids. CDR1 is LGHDT and CDR2 is YNNKEL in the germline V gene (reference sequence). V was cut by 1 base and J by 2 bases, with 8 bases left in between. The CDR3 region has the DNA TGTGCCAGCAGCCAAGCCTACTACAACACTGAAGCTTTCTTT. Its translation is CASSQAYYNTEAFF. Full variable domain (outside the CDR3, taken from reference TRBV3-1 and TRBJ1-1): DTAVSQTPKYLVTQMGNDKSIKCEQNLGHDTMYWYKQDSKKFLKIMFSYNNKELIINETVPNRFSPKSPDKAHLNLHINSLELGDSAVYFCASSQAYYNTEAFFGQGTRLTVV.

The V call is TRBV14, the J call TRBJ1-5, with 9 bases that match TRBD1. This CDR3 is 18 amino acids long. Germline V gene data show CDR1 as SGHDN and CDR2 as FVKESK. Trimming removed 1 base from V and 2 bases from J; junction bases left unmatched: 9. The CDR3 DNA is TGTGCCAGCAGCCAAGGGACCTTTGGGGACAGGGGCAATCAGCCCCAGCATTTT. It encodes CASSQGTFGDRGNQPQHF.

The gene calls are TRBV28 and TRBJ1-1; D call uncertain. The CDR3 spans 13 residues. Germline lookup yields CDR1 MDHEN and CDR2 SYDVKM. With 5 bases removed from V and 0 bases from J, the gap between germline ends came to 7 bases. The CDR3 DNA is TGTGCCAGCAGTACAGAAATGAACACTGAAGCTTTCTTT. It encodes CASSTEMNTEAFF.

The chain employs TRBV30 and TRBJ2-5; D unresolved. Trimming shortened V by 4 bases and J by 5 bases, and 8 bases separated the two germline ends. This CDR3 has 11 amino acids. Germline V lookup: CDR1 GTSNPN, CDR2 SVGIG (reference sequence). CDR3 in amino acids: CAWNRIETQYF. The DNA for the CDR3 is TGTGCCTGGAATCGTATCGAGACCCAGTACTTC. The full variable domain, in which reference TRBV30 and TRBJ2-5 provide the parts outside the CDR3, is SQTIHQWPATLVQPVGSPLSLECTVEGTSNPNLYWYRQAAGRGLQLLFYSVGIGQISSEVPQNLSASRPQDRQFILSSKKLLLSDSGFYLCAWNRIETQYFGPGTRLLVL.

The chain joins TRBV20-1 to TRBJ2-7; 9 bases match TRBD2. Per the germline V gene, CDR1 is DFQATT and CDR2 is SNEGSKA (reference sequence). The CDR3 contains 16 residues. V shed 1 base, J shed 4 bases, and the junction held 11 bases outside the gene matches. CDR3 bases: TGCAGTGCTAGAGGACTTCTTAGCGGGAGTTCGTACGAGCAGTACTTC. Amino acid sequence: CSARGLLSGSSYEQYF.